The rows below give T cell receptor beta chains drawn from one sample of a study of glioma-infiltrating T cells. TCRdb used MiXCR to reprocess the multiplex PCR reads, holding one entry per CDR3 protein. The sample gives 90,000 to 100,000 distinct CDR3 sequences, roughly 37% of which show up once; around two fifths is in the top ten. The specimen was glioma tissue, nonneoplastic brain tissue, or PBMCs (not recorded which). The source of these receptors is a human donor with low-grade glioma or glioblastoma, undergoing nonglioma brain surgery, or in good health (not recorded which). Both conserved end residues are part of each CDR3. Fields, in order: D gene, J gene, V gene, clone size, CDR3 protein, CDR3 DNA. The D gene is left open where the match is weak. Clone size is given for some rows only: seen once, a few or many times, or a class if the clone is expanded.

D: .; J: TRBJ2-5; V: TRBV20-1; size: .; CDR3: CSATPLIDGAKSETQYF; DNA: TGCAGTGCCACTCCGCTGATAGACGGAGCGAAGTCCGAGACCCAGTACTTC
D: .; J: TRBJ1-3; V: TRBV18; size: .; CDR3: CASKTGRRSSGDTIYF; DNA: TGTGCCAGCAAAACGGGGAGACGGTCCTCTGGAGACACCATATATTTT
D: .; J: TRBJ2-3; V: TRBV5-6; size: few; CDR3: CASVLGTESTDTQYF; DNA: TGTGCCAGCGTTCTCGGGACGGAGAGCACAGATACGCAGTATTTT
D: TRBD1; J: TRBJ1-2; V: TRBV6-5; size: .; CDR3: CASRAGQGWDGYTF; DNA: TGTGCCAGCAGGGCAGGACAGGGCTGGGATGGCTACACCTTC
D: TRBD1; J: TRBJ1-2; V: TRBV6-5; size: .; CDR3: CASSYLRTGGGYTF; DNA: TGTGCCAGCAGTTACTTGAGGACAGGGGGTGGCTACACCTTC
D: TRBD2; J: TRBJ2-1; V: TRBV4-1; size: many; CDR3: CASSQDSASGRYNEQFF; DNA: TGCGCCAGCAGCCAAGATTCAGCTAGCGGGAGGTACAATGAGCAGTTCTTC
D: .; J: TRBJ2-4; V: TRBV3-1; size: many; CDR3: CASSRTALAKNIQYF; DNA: TGTGCCAGCAGCAGGACAGCCCTAGCCAAAAACATTCAGTACTTC
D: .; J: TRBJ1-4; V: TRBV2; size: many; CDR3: CASSGNFREKLFF; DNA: TGTGCCAGCAGTGGTAATTTCCGGGAAAAACTGTTTTTT
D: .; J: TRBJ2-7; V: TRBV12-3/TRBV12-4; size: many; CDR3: CASRTGTGAYEQYF; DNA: TGTGCCAGCAGAACCGGGACGGGAGCCTACGAGCAGTACTTC
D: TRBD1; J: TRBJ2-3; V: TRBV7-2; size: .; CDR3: CASSLGQGADTQYF; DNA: TGTGCCAGCAGCTTAGGGCAGGGGGCAGATACGCAGTATTTT
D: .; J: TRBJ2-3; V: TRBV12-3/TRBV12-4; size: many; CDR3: CASSLFGTGPSDTQYF; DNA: TGTGCCAGCAGTCTATTCGGGACGGGACCTTCAGATACGCAGTATTTT
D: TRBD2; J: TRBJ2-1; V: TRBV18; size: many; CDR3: CASAPRAGREEQFF; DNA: TGTGCCAGCGCACCCAGAGCTGGGAGGGAGGAGCAGTTCTTC
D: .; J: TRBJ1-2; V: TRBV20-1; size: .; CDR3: CGASLGFYGYAF; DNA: TGCGGTGCTAGCTTGGGCTTCTATGGCTACGCCTTC
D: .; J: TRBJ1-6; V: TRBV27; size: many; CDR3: CASSLQSSYNSPLHF; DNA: TGTGCCAGCAGTTTACAGAGCTCCTATAATTCACCCCTCCACTTT
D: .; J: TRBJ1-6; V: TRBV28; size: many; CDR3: CASSLGRAWMSDSPLHF; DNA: TGTGCCAGCAGTTTGGGGCGTGCTTGGATGTCGGATTCACCCCTCCACTTT
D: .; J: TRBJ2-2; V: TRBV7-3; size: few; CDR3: CASSLFGQMDTGELFF; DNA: TGTGCCAGCAGCTTATTCGGACAAATGGACACCGGGGAGCTGTTTTTT
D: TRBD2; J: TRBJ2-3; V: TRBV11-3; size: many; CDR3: CASSPRTSGRSDTQYF; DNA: TGTGCCAGCAGCCCTCGGACTAGCGGGAGGTCAGATACGCAGTATTTT
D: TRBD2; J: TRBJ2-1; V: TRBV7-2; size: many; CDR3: CASSIGRAYNEQFF; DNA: TGTGCCAGCAGCATCGGGAGGGCTTACAATGAGCAGTTCTTC
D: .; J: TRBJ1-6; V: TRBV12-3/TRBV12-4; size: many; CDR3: CASSPGLDNSPLHF; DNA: TGTGCCAGCAGTCCGGGACTGGATAATTCACCCCTCCACTTT
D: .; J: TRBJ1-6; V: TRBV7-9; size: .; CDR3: CASSFQSNQPLHF; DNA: TGTGCCAGCAGCTTTCAAAGCAATCAGCCCCTCCACTTT
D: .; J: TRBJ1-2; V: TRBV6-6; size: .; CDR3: CASRAGQPHGYTF; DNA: TGTGCCAGCAGGGCAGGACAGCCCCATGGCTACACCTTC
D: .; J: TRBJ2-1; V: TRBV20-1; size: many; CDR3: CSAPGTDRGLNEQFF; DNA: TGCAGTGCCCCCGGGACGGACCGGGGATTAAATGAGCAGTTCTTC
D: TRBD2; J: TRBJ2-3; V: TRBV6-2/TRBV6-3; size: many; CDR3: CASSLGLAGTDTQYF; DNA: TGTGCCAGCAGTCTTGGACTAGCGGGGACAGATACGCAGTATTTT
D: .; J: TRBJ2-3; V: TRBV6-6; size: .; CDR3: CASSYSWTTDTQYF; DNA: TGTGCCAGCAGTTACTCGTGGACCACAGATACGCAGTATTTT
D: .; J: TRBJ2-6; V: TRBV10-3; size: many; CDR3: CAISETGSGANVLTF; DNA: TGTGCCATCAGTGAGACAGGGTCCGGGGCCAACGTCCTGACTTTC
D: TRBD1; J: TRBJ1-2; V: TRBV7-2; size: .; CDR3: CGSSFGTGVSMDGYTF; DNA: TGTGGCAGCAGCTTCGGGACAGGGGTGTCAATGGATGGCTACACCTTC
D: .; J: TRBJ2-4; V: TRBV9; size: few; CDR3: CASSSRTVGIQYF; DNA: TGTGCCAGCAGCTCCCGGACAGTGGGCATTCAGTACTTC
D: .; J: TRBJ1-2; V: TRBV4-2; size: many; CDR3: CASSQGWAIGYGYTF; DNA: TGTGCCAGCAGCCAAGGTTGGGCGATTGGGTATGGCTACACCTTC
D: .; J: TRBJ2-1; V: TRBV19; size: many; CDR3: CASTSVPYNEQFF; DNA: TGTGCCAGTACTAGCGTCCCTTACAATGAGCAGTTCTTC
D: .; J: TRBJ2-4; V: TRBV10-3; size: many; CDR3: CAISAAGGENIQYF; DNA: TGTGCCATCAGTGCCGCCGGCGGGGAAAACATTCAGTACTTC
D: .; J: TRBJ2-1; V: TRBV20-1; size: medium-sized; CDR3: CSARDHRSSEQFF; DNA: TGCAGTGCTAGAGACCATAGGAGCAGTGAGCAGTTCTTC
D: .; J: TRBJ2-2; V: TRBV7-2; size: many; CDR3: CASSSRGGRLFF; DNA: TGTGCCAGCAGCTCTAGGGGGGGGCGACTGTTTTTT
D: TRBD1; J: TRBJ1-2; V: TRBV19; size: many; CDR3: CASSNGTGQVISYGYTF; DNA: TGTGCCAGTAGTAACGGGACAGGGCAAGTTATTTCCTATGGCTACACCTTC
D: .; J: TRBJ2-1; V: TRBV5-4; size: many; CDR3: CASSLGLDKDEQFF; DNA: TGTGCCAGCAGCTTGGGGCTCGACAAGGATGAGCAGTTCTTC
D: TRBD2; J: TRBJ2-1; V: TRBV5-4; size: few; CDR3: CASSLGAGSYNEQFF; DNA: TGTGCCAGCAGCTTGGGAGCGGGATCCTACAATGAGCAGTTCTTC
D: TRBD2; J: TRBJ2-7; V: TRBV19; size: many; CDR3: CASSYRTSGYEQYF; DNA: TGTGCCAGTAGTTACAGGACTAGCGGCTACGAGCAGTACTTC
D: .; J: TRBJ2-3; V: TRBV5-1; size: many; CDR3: CASSSQGSDTQYF; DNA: TGCGCCAGCAGCTCACAGGGTTCAGATACGCAGTATTTT
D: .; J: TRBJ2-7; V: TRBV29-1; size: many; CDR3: CSVTGTLTYEQYF; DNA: TGCAGCGTCACCGGGACACTTACCTACGAGCAGTACTTC
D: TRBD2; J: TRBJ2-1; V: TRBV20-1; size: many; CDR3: CSATGLAEYNEQFF; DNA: TGCAGTGCCACGGGACTAGCGGAATACAATGAGCAGTTCTTC
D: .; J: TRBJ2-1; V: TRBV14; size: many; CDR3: CASSPDIGNYNEQFF; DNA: TGTGCCAGCAGTCCAGATATTGGGAACTACAATGAGCAGTTCTTC
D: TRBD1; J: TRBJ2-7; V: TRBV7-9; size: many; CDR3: CASSFTQGAYHEQYF; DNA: TGTGCCAGCAGCTTTACTCAGGGGGCGTATCACGAGCAGTACTTC
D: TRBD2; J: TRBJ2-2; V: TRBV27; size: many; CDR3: CASSPLGAGAAGELFF; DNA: TGTGCCAGCAGCCCACTAGGAGCGGGAGCCGCCGGGGAGCTGTTTTTT
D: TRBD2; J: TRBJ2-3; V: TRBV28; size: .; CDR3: CASRVSRGGRTDTQYF; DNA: TGTGCCAGCAGAGTTAGTCGGGGGGGTCGCACAGATACGCAGTATTTT
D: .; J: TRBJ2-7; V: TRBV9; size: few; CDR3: CASSRRDTATYEQYF; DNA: TGTGCCAGCAGCCGGCGGGACACAGCAACCTACGAGCAGTACTTC
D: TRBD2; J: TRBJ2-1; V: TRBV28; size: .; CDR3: CASSLVGRLAETYSKQFF; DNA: TGTGCCAGCAGTTTAGTGGGAAGGCTAGCGGAGACTTACAGTAAGCAGTTCTTC
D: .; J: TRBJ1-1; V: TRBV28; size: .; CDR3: CASKAEYYPPQAFF; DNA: TGTGCCAGCAAGGCGGAATATTATCCCCCGCAAGCCTTCTTT
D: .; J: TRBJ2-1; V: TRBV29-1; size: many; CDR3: CSVAGGLNEQFF; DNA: TGCAGCGTTGCAGGGGGGTTGAATGAGCAGTTCTTC
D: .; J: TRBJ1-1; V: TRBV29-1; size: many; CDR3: CSVGTGNTEAFF; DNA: TGCAGCGTTGGAACCGGGAACACTGAAGCTTTCTTT
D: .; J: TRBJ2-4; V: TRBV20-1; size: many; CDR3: CSARTHAMSKNIQYF; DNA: TGCAGTGCTAGGACTCATGCGATGAGCAAAAACATTCAGTACTTC
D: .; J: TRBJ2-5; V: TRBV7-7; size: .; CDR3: CASSLKRLVQKRQYF; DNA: TGTGCCAGCAGCCTCAAACGACTAGTCCAGAAGAGACAGTACTTC
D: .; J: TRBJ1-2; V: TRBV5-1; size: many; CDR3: CASSFGVRGRDGYTF; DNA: TGCGCCAGCAGCTTCGGAGTCCGGGGACGAGATGGCTACACCTTC
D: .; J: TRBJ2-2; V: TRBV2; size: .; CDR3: CARRAIELAPTGELFF; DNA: TGTGCCCGCAGGGCCATCGAACTCGCGCCCACCGGGGAGCTGTTTTTT
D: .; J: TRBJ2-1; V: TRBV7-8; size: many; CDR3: CASSPIRVDRTSYNEQFF; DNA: TGTGCCAGCAGCCCGATTCGGGTCGACAGAACCTCCTACAATGAGCAGTTCTTC
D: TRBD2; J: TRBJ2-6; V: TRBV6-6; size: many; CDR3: CASSYSGLAGVATNVLTF; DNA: TGTGCCAGCAGTTACTCGGGCCTAGCGGGAGTCGCGACCAACGTCCTGACTTTC
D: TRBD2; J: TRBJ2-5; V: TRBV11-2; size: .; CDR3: CASSPSLGLARETQYF; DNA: TGTGCCAGCAGCCCATCCCTCGGACTAGCACGGGAGACCCAGTACTTC